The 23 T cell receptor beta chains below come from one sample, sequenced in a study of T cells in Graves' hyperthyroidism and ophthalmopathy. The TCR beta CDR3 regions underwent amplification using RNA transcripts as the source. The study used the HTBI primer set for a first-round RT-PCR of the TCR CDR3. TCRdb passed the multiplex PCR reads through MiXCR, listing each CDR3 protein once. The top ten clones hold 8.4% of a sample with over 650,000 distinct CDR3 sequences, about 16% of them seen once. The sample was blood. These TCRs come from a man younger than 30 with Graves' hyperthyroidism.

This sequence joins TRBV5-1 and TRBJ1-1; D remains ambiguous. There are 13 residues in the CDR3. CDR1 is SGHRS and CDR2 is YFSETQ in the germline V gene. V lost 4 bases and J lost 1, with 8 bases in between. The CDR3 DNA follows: TGCGCCAGCAGCAAGAGGCAGAACACTGAAGCTTTCTTT. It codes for CASSKRQNTEAFF. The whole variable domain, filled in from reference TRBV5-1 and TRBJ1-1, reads KAGVTQTPRYLIKTRGQQVTLSCSPISGHRSVSWYQQTPGQGLQFLFEYFSETQRNKGNFPGRFSGRQFSNSRSEMNVSTLELGDSALYLCASSKRQNTEAFFGQGTRLTVV.

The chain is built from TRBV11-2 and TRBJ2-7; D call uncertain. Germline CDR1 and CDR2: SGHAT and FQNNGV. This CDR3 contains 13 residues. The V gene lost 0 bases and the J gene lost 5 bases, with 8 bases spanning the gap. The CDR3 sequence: CASSLEGRDEQYF. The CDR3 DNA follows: TGTGCCAGCAGCTTAGAGGGAAGGGACGAGCAGTACTTC.

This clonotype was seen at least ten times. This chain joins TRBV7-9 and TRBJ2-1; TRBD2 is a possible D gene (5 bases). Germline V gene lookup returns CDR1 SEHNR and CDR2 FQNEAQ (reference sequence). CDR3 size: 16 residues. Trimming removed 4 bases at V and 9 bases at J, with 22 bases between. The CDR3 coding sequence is TGTGCCAGCAGCTCCCTGAGGGTAGTGAGCAATGGTGAGCAGTTCTTC. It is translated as CASSSLRVVSNGEQFF.

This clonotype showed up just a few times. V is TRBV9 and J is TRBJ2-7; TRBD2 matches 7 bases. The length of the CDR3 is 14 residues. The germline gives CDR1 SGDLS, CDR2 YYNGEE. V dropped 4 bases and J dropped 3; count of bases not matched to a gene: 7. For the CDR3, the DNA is TGTGCCAGCAGCCCCCGGGGAGGGAACTACGAGCAGTACTTC. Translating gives CASSPRGGNYEQYF.

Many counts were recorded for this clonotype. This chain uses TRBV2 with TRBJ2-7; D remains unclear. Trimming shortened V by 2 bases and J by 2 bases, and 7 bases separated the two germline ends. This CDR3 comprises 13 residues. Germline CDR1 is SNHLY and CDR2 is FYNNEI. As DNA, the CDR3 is TGTGCCAGCAGTGAACAGGAGACCTACGAGCAGTACTTC. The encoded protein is CASSEQETYEQYF.

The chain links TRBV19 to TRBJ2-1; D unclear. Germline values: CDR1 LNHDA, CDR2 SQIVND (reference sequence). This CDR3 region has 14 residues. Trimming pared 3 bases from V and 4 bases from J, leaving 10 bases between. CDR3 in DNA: TGTGCCAGTAGTATTGGTCCCTCGTACAATGAGCAGTTCTTC. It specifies CASSIGPSYNEQFF.

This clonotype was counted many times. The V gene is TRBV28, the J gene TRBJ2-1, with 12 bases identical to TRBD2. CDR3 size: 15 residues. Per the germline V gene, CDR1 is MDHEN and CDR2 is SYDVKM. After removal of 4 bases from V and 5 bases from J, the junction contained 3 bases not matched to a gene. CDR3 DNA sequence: TGTGCCAGCAGTTCAACTAGCGGGAGGAACAATGAGCAGTTCTTC. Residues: CASSSTSGRNNEQFF.

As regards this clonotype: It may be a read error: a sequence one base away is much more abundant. DNA of the CDR3: TGTGCCAGCAGCCACCGGGGCAGGGTGTACGAGCAGTACTTC. This translates into CASSHRGRVYEQYF. The rearrangement links TRBV7-9 to TRBJ2-7; D is possibly TRBD1 or TRBD2 (5 bases each). In germline, CDR1 is SEHNR, CDR2 FQNEAQ (reference sequence). V was cut by 5 bases and J by 4 bases, with 15 bases left in between. The CDR3 loop spans 14 amino acids.

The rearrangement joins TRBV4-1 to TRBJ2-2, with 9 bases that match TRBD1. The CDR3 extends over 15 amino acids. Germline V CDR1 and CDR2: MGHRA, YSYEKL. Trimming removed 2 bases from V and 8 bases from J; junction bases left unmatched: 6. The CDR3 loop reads CASSQSTGGLGELFF. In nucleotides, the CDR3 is TGCGCCAGCAGCCAATCTACAGGGGGCCTGGGGGAGCTGTTTTTT.

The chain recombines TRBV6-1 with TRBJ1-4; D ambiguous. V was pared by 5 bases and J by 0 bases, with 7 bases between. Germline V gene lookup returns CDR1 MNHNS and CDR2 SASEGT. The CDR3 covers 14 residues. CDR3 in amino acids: CASSPRTTNEKLFF. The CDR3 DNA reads TGTGCCAGCAGTCCTCGTACAACTAATGAAAAACTGTTTTTT.

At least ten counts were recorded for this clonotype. The CDR3 region has the DNA TGTGCCAGCAGCCTTCCGGACTCGAGGGAGACTGAAGCTTTCTTT. This sequence encodes CASSLPDSRETEAFF. The chain joins TRBV28 to TRBJ1-1, with D uncertain. The CDR3 spans 15 residues. The germline CDR1 and CDR2 sequences are MDHEN and SYDVKM. The ends were cut back, 6 bases at V and 5 bases at J, with 19 bases in the middle. The full variable domain, with the rest looked up from reference TRBV28 and TRBJ1-1, is DVKVTQSSRYLVKRTGEKVFLECVQDMDHENMFWYRQDPGLGLRLIYFSYDVKMKEKGDIPEGYSVSREKKERFSLILESASTNQTSMYLCASSLPDSRETEAFFGQGTRLTVV.

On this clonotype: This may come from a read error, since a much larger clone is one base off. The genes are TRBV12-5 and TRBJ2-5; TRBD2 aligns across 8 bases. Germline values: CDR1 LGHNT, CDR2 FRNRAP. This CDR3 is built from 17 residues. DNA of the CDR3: TGTGGTAGTGGTCTCACCCGCTCTACCGGGAGGGAAGAGACCCAGTACTTC. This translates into CGSGLTRSTGREETQYF.

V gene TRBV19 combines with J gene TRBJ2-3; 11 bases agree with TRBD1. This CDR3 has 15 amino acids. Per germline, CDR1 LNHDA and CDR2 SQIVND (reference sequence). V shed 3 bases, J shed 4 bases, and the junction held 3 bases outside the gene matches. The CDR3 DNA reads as TGTGCCAGTAGTATCGGGACAGGGGGATCAGATACGCAGTATTTT. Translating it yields CASSIGTGGSDTQYF.

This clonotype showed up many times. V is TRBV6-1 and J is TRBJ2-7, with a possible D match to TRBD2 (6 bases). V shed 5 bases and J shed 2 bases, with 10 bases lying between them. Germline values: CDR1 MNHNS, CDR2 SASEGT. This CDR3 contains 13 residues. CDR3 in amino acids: CASSPGEAYEQYF. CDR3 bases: TGTGCCAGCAGTCCCGGGGAGGCCTACGAGCAGTACTTC.

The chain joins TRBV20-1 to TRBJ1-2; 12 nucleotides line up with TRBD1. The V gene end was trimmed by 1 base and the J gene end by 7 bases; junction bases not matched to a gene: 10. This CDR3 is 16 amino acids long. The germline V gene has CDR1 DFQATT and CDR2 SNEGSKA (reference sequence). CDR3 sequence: CSARVRDRGPQGGYTF. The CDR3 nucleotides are TGCAGTGCTAGAGTCCGGGACAGGGGGCCTCAGGGTGGCTACACCTTC.

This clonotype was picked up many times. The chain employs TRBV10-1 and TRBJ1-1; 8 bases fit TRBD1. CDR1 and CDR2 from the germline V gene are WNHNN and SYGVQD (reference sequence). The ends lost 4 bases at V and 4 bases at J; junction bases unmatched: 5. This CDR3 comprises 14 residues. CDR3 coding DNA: TGCGCCAGCAGTGCGACAGGGGCTGCCACTGAAGCTTTCTTT. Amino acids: CASSATGAATEAFF.

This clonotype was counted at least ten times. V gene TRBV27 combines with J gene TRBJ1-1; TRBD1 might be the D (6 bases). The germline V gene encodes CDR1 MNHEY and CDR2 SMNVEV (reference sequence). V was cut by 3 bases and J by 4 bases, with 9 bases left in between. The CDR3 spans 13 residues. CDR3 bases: TGTGCCAGCAGTTTTAGGGGGAGCACTGAAGCTTTCTTT. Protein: CASSFRGSTEAFF.

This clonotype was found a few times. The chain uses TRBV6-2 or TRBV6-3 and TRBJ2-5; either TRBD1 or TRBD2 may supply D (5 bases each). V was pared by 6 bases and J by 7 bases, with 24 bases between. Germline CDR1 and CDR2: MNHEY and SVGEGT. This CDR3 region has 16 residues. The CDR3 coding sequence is TGTGCCAGCAGCACCCCGGGGACCGGCGGATGGGGGACCCAGTACTTC. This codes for CASSTPGTGGWGTQYF.

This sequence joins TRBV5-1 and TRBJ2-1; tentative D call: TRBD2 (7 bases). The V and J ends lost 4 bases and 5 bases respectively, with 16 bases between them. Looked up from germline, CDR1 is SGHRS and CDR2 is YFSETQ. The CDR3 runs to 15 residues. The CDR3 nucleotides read TGCGCCAGCAGCCTGGGGGGGGGCCCTAACAATGAGCAGTTCTTC. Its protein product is CASSLGGGPNNEQFF. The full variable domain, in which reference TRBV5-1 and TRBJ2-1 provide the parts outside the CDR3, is KAGVTQTPRYLIKTRGQQVTLSCSPISGHRSVSWYQQTPGQGLQFLFEYFSETQRNKGNFPGRFSGRQFSNSRSEMNVSTLELGDSALYLCASSLGGGPNNEQFFGPGTRLTVL.

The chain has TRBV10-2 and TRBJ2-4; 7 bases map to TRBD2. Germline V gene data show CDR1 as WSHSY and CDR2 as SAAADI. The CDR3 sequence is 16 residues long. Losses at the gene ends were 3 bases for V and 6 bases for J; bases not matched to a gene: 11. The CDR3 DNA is TGCGCCAGCAGTGACCCTGGAGGGGCGGGAGTAAACATTCAGTACTTC. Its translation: CASSDPGGAGVNIQYF.

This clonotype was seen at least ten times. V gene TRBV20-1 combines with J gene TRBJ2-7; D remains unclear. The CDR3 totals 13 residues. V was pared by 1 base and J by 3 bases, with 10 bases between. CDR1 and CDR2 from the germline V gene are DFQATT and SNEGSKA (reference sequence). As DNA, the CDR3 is TGCAGTGCTAGAGCACAGTCCGGCTACGAGCAGTACTTC. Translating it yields CSARAQSGYEQYF.

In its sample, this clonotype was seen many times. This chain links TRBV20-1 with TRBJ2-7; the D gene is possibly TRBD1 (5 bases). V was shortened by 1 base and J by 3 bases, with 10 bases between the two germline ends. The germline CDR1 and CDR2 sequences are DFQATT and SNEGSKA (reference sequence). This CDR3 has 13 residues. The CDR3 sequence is CSARGAGLYEQYF. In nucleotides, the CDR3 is TGCAGTGCTAGAGGGGCAGGGCTCTACGAGCAGTACTTC.

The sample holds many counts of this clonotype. For the CDR3, the DNA is TGTGCCAGCAGTTTGGACAGTTTCCTGAACACTGAAGCTTTCTTT. Amino acid sequence: CASSLDSFLNTEAFF. This chain connects TRBV27 to TRBJ1-1, with D maybe TRBD1 (6 bases). The germline V gene has CDR1 MNHEY and CDR2 SMNVEV (reference sequence). Trimming took off 3 bases at V and 0 bases at J, with 11 bases between the two ends. This CDR3 contains 15 residues.